These 32 T cell receptor beta chains were sequenced from one sample in a study of T cells after posttransplantation cyclophosphamide. Cyclophosphamide on days +3 and +4 followed busulfan-fludarabine conditioning and a marrow graft. The assay was immunoSEQ multiplex PCR, and TCRdb's table has in-frame clones only and misses some. The sample holds around 10,000 clones, about 89% seen once. The source material was CD4+ T cells sorted from PBMCs, sampled after allogeneic stem cell transplant with posttransplant cyclophosphamide. Source of these receptors: a male patient younger than 45 who received an allogeneic stem cell transplant from a related donor, was CMV-positive, and had acute GVHD only. The graft donor may be the source of some T cells.

This rearrangement joins TRBV6-6 to TRBJ1-2; 8 bases fit TRBD1. Germline-derived CDR1 and CDR2 are MNHNY and SVGAGI (reference sequence). The CDR3 covers 13 residues. Trimming removed 7 bases from V and 8 bases from J; junction bases left unmatched: 9. CDR3 protein: CASKAHDRGGYTF. The CDR3 DNA follows: TGTGCCAGCAAGGCCCATGACAGGGGCGGCTACACCTTC.

In its sample, this clone was seen once. CDR3 bases: TGTGCCAGCAGTGAATGGGCTGCAACTAATGAAAAACTGTTTTTT. Protein product: CASSEWAATNEKLFF. The chain uses TRBV6-1 and TRBJ1-4, with D unclear. Trimming shortened V by 2 bases and J by 0 bases, and 7 bases separated the two germline ends. This CDR3 has 15 amino acids. CDR1 is MNHNS, CDR2 SASEGT, per germline.

The chain uses TRBV5-1 and TRBJ1-5; no clear D gene. Per the germline V gene, CDR1 is SGHRS and CDR2 is YFSETQ. V was pared by 4 bases and J by 2 bases, with 7 bases between. This CDR3 is built from 13 residues. This CDR3 reads CASSIDGNQPQHF. The CDR3 nucleotides are TGCGCCAGCAGCATAGATGGCAATCAGCCCCAGCATTTT.

On this clone itself: A single base is all that separates this from a far larger clone, so a read error is likely. The chain employs TRBV5-6 and TRBJ1-3; 8 bases are shared with TRBD1. Germline CDR1 and CDR2: SGHDT and YYEEEE. V shed 0 bases and J 4 bases; nucleotides not matched to a gene: 6. The length of the CDR3 is 16 residues. In nucleotides, the CDR3 is TGTGCCAGCAGCTTGGACGGACAGGGACAAGGAAACACCATATATTTT. Translated, it gives CASSLDGQGQGNTIYF.

The chain carries TRBV7-9 and TRBJ1-5; a weak D match, TRBD1 (5 bases). Germline values: CDR1 SEHNR, CDR2 FQNEAQ (reference sequence). This CDR3 contains 15 residues. V dropped 1 base and J dropped 4 bases, with 11 bases sitting between them. CDR3 residues: CASSLVGGTNQPQHF. CDR3 coding DNA: TGTGCCAGCAGCTTAGTGGGGGGTACTAATCAGCCCCAGCATTTT.

The chain couples TRBV6-1 to TRBJ2-1; 8 positions match TRBD1. The V and J ends lost 6 bases and 8 bases, in that order; junction bases with no gene match: 12. The CDR3 is made up of 15 amino acids. Germline CDR1 is MNHNS and CDR2 is SASEGT. The CDR3 spells CASSPRTGTGHEQFF. DNA of the CDR3: TGTGCCAGCAGCCCACGGACAGGGACGGGGCATGAGCAGTTCTTC.

This clone was observed once. This chain's CDR3 is CASSQDWLAGVQGSTDTQYF. CDR3 sequence (DNA): TGCGCCAGCAGCCAAGATTGGCTAGCGGGGGTGCAGGGGAGCACAGATACGCAGTATTTT. The chain joins TRBV4-3 to TRBJ2-3; 10 nucleotides line up with TRBD2. V was pared by 0 bases and J by 0 bases, with 12 bases of the junction left unmatched. The CDR3 loop spans 20 amino acids. Germline loops: CDR1 LGHNA, CDR2 YSLEER.

The chain employs TRBV7-8 and TRBJ1-6; TRBD1 matches 7 bases. V shed 5 bases, J shed 6 bases, and the junction held 1 base outside the gene matches. Germline CDR1 is SGHVS and CDR2 is FQNEAQ. The CDR3 has 13 amino acids. CDR3 bases: TGTGCCAGCAGCGGACAGGTTAATTCACCCCTCCACTTT. This translates into CASSGQVNSPLHF. Using reference TRBV7-8 and TRBJ1-6 for the parts outside the CDR3, the full variable domain is GAGVSQSPRYKVAKRGQDVALRCDPISGHVSLFWYQQALGQGPEFLTYFQNEAQLDKSGLPSDRFFAERPEGSVSTLKIQRTQQEDSAVYLCASSGQVNSPLHFGNGTRLTVT.

This clone was observed a few times. The chain combines TRBV4-3 with TRBJ1-2; no clear D gene. Germline V CDR1 and CDR2: LGHNA, YSLEER. The CDR3 sequence is 15 residues long. V lost 3 bases to trimming and J lost 2 bases, with 13 bases between them. Here the CDR3 reads CASSQLTAVNYGYTF. The CDR3 DNA sequence: TGCGCCAGCAGCCAGCTAACGGCGGTCAACTATGGCTACACCTTC.

The chain joins TRBV29-1 to TRBJ2-7; a possible D gene is TRBD2 (5 bases). Trimming cost V 5 bases and J 0 bases, with 14 bases left between them. The germline gives CDR1 SQVTM, CDR2 ANQGSEA. This CDR3 is built from 14 residues. This CDR3 reads CSVIRQRASYEQYF. The CDR3 nucleotides read TGCAGCGTTATTCGTCAGAGGGCCTCCTACGAGCAGTACTTC.

CDR3 sequence reads: CASTWTYHTGDTYEQYF. In nucleotides, the CDR3 is TGTGCCAGCACCTGGACTTACCATACAGGGGATACCTACGAGCAGTACTTC. J is TRBJ2-7 and V is TRBV25-1; 7 nucleotides align to TRBD1. The trim removed 7 bases at V and 2 bases at J, leaving 17 bases unmatched. This CDR3 has 17 amino acids. CDR1 and CDR2 from the germline V gene are MGHDK and SYGVNS.

This clone has more than one count but fewer than ten. V is TRBV29-1 and J is TRBJ1-1; 9 bases agree with TRBD1. CDR1 is SQVTM, CDR2 ANQGSEA, per germline. V gave up 5 bases and J gave up 4 bases; unmatched junction bases: 8. CDR3 length: 14 residues. This chain's CDR3 is CSVQTGGAVTEAFF. The CDR3 coding sequence is TGCAGCGTTCAAACAGGGGGCGCCGTCACTGAAGCTTTCTTT.

The chain has TRBV7-2 and TRBJ1-2; TRBD1 aligns across 10 bases. The CDR3 sequence is 15 residues long. The junction had 7 bases not matched to a gene; V was cut back by 5 bases and J by 4 bases. CDR1 SGHTA and CDR2 FQGNSA come from the germline V gene. The CDR3 is CASSEGGTGAYGYTF. CDR3 bases: TGTGCCAGCAGCGAAGGAGGGACAGGGGCCTATGGCTACACCTTC.

The V gene is TRBV28, the J gene TRBJ1-1; D is uncertain. In germline, CDR1 is MDHEN, CDR2 SYDVKM. Trimming stripped 5 bases from V and 11 bases from J, with 21 bases between. CDR3 size: 14 residues. CDR3 in amino acids: CASSPVEGSRLAFF. Here the CDR3 DNA reads TGTGCCAGCAGTCCCGTCGAGGGTTCGCGTTTGGCTTTCTTT.

The gene calls are TRBV18 and TRBJ2-2; 8 bases match TRBD2. Looked up from germline, CDR1 is KGHSH and CDR2 is LQKENI. This CDR3 has 17 amino acids. V lost 3 bases, J lost 2 bases, and 8 bases stayed unmatched. CDR3 DNA: TGTGCCAGCTCACCGATAATCCGGGGGGGAAACACCGGGGAGCTGTTTTTT. It is translated as CASSPIIRGGNTGELFF.

This chain joins TRBV11-2 and TRBJ1-6, with 8 bases identical to TRBD1. Per the germline V gene, CDR1 is SGHAT and CDR2 is FQNNGV. This CDR3 has 14 amino acids. V dropped 5 bases and J dropped 10; count of bases not matched to a gene: 7. The CDR3 is CASSADRVQSPLHF. The CDR3, as DNA: TGTGCCAGCAGCGCGGACAGGGTCCAATCACCCCTCCACTTT.

Only a few counts were recorded for this clone. The V and J genes are TRBV7-8 and TRBJ2-7, with TRBD2 identical over 7 bases. V was pared by 0 bases and J by 2 bases, with 4 bases of the junction left unmatched. Germline assignment: CDR1 SGHVS and CDR2 FQNEAQ. The CDR3 length is 15 residues. The CDR3 reads CASSLAHGLAYEQYF. CDR3 coding DNA: TGTGCCAGCAGCTTAGCGCACGGACTAGCCTACGAGCAGTACTTC.

The chain has TRBV7-2 and TRBJ2-2; 8 bases are shared with TRBD2. The trim removed 6 bases at V and 4 bases at J, leaving 10 bases unmatched. The CDR3 is 16 amino acids. Germline loops: CDR1 SGHTA, CDR2 FQGNSA. The CDR3 loop reads CASRYAGAGGTGELFF. The CDR3, as DNA: TGTGCCAGCAGATACGCGGGGGCGGGGGGCACCGGGGAGCTGTTTTTT.

This clone came up once. The rearrangement joins TRBV5-1 to TRBJ1-1; no firm D call. V shed 4 bases and J shed 0 bases, with 10 bases lying between them. The CDR3 length is 14 residues. CDR1 is SGHRS and CDR2 is YFSETQ in the germline V gene. CDR3 nucleotide sequence: TGCGCCAGCAGCCCCGGGTGGGTGAACACTGAAGCTTTCTTT. Protein sequence: CASSPGWVNTEAFF.

V usage is TRBV5-4 and J usage is TRBJ1-1, with TRBD1 matching 7 bases. CDR1 is SGHNT, CDR2 YYREEE, per germline (reference sequence). This CDR3 has 14 amino acids. The trim removed 3 bases at V and 5 bases at J, leaving 7 bases unmatched. The CDR3 sequence: CASSSLTGRTEAFF. Written as DNA, the CDR3 is TGTGCCAGCAGCTCATTGACAGGGAGGACTGAAGCTTTCTTT.

The chain carries TRBV2 and TRBJ2-5; possibly TRBD2 for D (7 bases). The CDR3 is 16 amino acids. The germline V and J ends were trimmed by 3 bases and 1 base, with 15 bases remaining between them. The germline V gene encodes CDR1 SNHLY and CDR2 FYNNEI. The CDR3 spells CASSDIGGGVQETQYF. The CDR3 DNA follows: TGTGCCAGCAGTGATATCGGCGGGGGCGTCCAAGAGACCCAGTACTTC.

The chain is built from TRBV14 and TRBJ2-3, with D unresolved. V lost 4 bases, J lost 4 bases, and 9 bases lay in between. In germline, CDR1 is SGHDN, CDR2 FVKESK. The CDR3 loop spans 13 amino acids. The CDR3 loop is CASSRFLADTQYF. The CDR3 coding sequence is TGTGCCAGCAGCCGCTTCCTAGCAGATACGCAGTATTTT.

The chain links TRBV10-1 to TRBJ1-1, with D possibly TRBD1 on 6 matching bases. The V end lost 6 bases, the J end lost 0 bases, and 11 bases lay between the germline ends. The CDR3 sequence is 14 residues long. The germline V gene encodes CDR1 WNHNN and CDR2 SYGVQD (reference sequence). The CDR3 is CASSGTTMNTEAFF. The CDR3, as DNA: TGCGCCAGCAGCGGGACAACTATGAACACTGAAGCTTTCTTT.

The chain couples TRBV7-2 to TRBJ1-2; the D is unclear. V shed 0 bases and J shed 8 bases, with 10 bases lying between them. The germline V gene has CDR1 SGHTA and CDR2 FQGNSA. The length of the CDR3 is 13 residues. The CDR3 region has the DNA TGTGCCAGCAGCTTAGCGTCGGTAGCCGGCTACACCTTC. It is translated as CASSLASVAGYTF. Full variable domain (missing parts from reference TRBV7-2 and TRBJ1-2): GAGVSQSPSNKVTEKGKDVELRCDPISGHTALYWYRQSLGQGLEFLIYFQGNSAPDKSGLPSDRFSAERTGGSVSTLTIQRTQQEDSAVYLCASSLASVAGYTFGSGTRLTVV.

This rearrangement joins TRBV29-1 to TRBJ1-2; no definite D call. The germline V gene encodes CDR1 SQVTM and CDR2 ANQGSEA. V shed 4 bases and J shed 0 bases, with 12 bases lying between them. The CDR3 totals 14 residues. The CDR3 reads CSVVGGEANYGYTF. CDR3 coding DNA: TGCAGCGTTGTCGGCGGGGAGGCTAACTATGGCTACACCTTC.

V is TRBV19 and J is TRBJ1-5; a possible D gene is TRBD1 (5 bases). CDR1 LNHDA and CDR2 SQIVND come from the germline V gene (reference sequence). The CDR3 totals 15 residues. V was pared by 0 bases and J by 7 bases, with 13 bases between. The CDR3 region is CASSIDPDIRQPQHF. In DNA form, the CDR3 reads TGTGCCAGTAGTATAGATCCGGACATCCGACAGCCCCAGCATTTT.

The chain has TRBV5-1 and TRBJ1-2; D gene unclear. The CDR3 length is 12 residues. Trimming cost V 4 bases and J 5 bases, with 9 bases left between them. CDR1 and CDR2 (germline): SGHRS, YFSETQ. In DNA, the CDR3 is TGCGCCAGCAGCCTACCCTCGTATGGCTACACCTTC. Its translation is CASSLPSYGYTF.

CDR3 DNA: TGTGCCAGCTCACCACCGACGGGGACAGGGGGCTGGGGTAGCAATCAGCCCCAGCATTTT. This sequence encodes CASSPPTGTGGWGSNQPQHF. The chain is built from TRBV18 and TRBJ1-5, with 12 bases aligning to TRBD1. Germline V lookup: CDR1 KGHSH, CDR2 LQKENI. J was trimmed by 0 bases and V by 0 bases; bases with no gene match: 9. The CDR3 loop spans 20 amino acids.

The gene calls are TRBV11-3 and TRBJ2-3; D not certain. Between the trimmed V and J ends, which lost 2 bases and 5 bases, there was a span of 5 bases. Per germline, CDR1 SGHNT and CDR2 YENEEA. The CDR3 has 12 residues. CDR3 amino acids: CASSLNLDTQYF. CDR3 DNA: TGTGCCAGCAGCTTAAATCTAGATACGCAGTATTTT. Together with reference TRBV11-3 and TRBJ2-3, the CDR3 gives the full variable domain: EAGVVQSPRYKIIEKKQPVAFWCNPISGHNTLYWYLQNLGQGPELLIRYENEEAVDDSQLPKDRFSAERLKGVDSTLKIQPAELGDSAVYLCASSLNLDTQYFGPGTRLTVL.

The gene calls are TRBV2 and TRBJ2-3; 10 bases match TRBD2. The CDR3 has 15 residues. Germline V gene sequence: CDR1 SNHLY, CDR2 FYNNEI. J was trimmed by 3 bases and V by 7 bases; bases with no gene match: 7. DNA of the CDR3: TGTGCCAGCACGAGGCGTAGCGGGGGGACAGATACGCAGTATTTT. Amino acids: CASTRRSGGTDTQYF.

This clone has only a few counts. The chain combines TRBV7-2 with TRBJ1-3; D ambiguous. This CDR3 has 16 residues. Germline V gene lookup returns CDR1 SGHTA and CDR2 FQGNSA. The V gene lost 4 bases and the J gene lost 0 bases, with 13 bases spanning the gap. This CDR3 reads CASSSGLATSGNTIYF. In nucleotides, the CDR3 is TGTGCCAGCAGCTCCGGACTGGCCACCTCTGGAAACACCATATATTTT.

The chain employs TRBV14 and TRBJ2-2, with D tentatively TRBD2 (6 bases). V was cut by 4 bases and J by 4 bases, with 10 bases left in between. CDR3 size: 14 residues. Germline V gives CDR1 SGHDN, CDR2 FVKESK. CDR3 protein: CASSRDLGTGELFF. In nucleotides, the CDR3 is TGTGCCAGCAGCCGGGACTTGGGCACCGGGGAGCTGTTTTTT. Filled out from reference TRBV14 and TRBJ2-2, the complete variable domain reads EAGVTQFPSHSVIEKGQTVTLRCDPISGHDNLYWYRRVMGKEIKFLLHFVKESKQDESGMPNNRFLAERTGGTYSTLKVQPAELEDSGVYFCASSRDLGTGELFFGEGSRLTVL.